This T cell receptor beta chain appears in the sequencing data of a study of blood T cell repertoires in COVID-19. The CDR3 is made up of 13 amino acids. The V gene lost 4 bases and the J gene lost 1 base, with 4 bases spanning the gap. Germline V gene lookup returns CDR1 SNHLY and CDR2 FYNNEI. As processed by the authors: Reference gene primers were amplified, and this amplification served to estimate nucleated cell counts. Using immunoSEQ multiplex PCR, the repertoire was profiled, and TCRdb retains in-frame clones only, with some absent. The DNA gave D and trimming, while V, J and clone size come from that table. The data show some 490,000 clones, with approximately 91% seen just once and around 7.9% held by the top ten.

The sample consisted of PBMCs or T cells enriched from blood (not recorded which). The chain has TRBV2 and TRBJ2-2; D not certain. This TCR was recovered from a woman aged 55-69 years who had recovered from COVID-19. CDR3 sequence (DNA): TGTGCCAGCAGTGTAGAGAACACCGGGGAGCTGTTTTTT. Its protein is CASSVENTGELFF.